The present T cell receptor beta chain was sequenced within a study of identical twins. Carrying unique molecular identifiers, the cDNA also gained a universal primer site through template switching. In TCRdb, the 5' RACE reads were re-called with MiXCR into one record per CDR3 protein. Of around 370,000 distinct CDR3 sequences in the sample, roughly 9% are singletons; the top ten hold under 10%. Trimming at V came to 5 bases and at J to 3 bases, leaving 9 bases not matched to a gene. The CDR3 runs 14 residues. Germline loops: CDR1 DFQATT, CDR2 SNEGSKA (reference sequence). The gene calls are TRBV20-1 and TRBJ2-5, with 7 nucleotides matching TRBD1. The sequenced sample was naive T cells sorted from blood. The sequence was collected from a woman between 50 and 59 years old in good health. As DNA, the CDR3 is TGCAGTGCTCTCATGGTGGGACAGAAAGAGACCCAGTACTTC. Amino acids: CSALMVGQKETQYF.